These 18 T cell receptor beta chains were sequenced from one sample in a study of cytomegalovirus exposure and HLA in healthy donors. PCR used 60 Vbeta primers and 13 Jbeta primers. Profiling relied on immunoSEQ multiplex PCR, and the TCRdb table lists in-frame clones only, not all of them. Among about 93,000 clones listed, approximately 83% were seen once. The sample was PBMCs. These receptors were collected from a man in his fifties or sixties in good health and CMV-seronegative.

The chain is built from TRBV25-1 and TRBJ2-5, with 7 positions matching TRBD2. This CDR3 is built from 12 residues. The V and J ends lost 6 bases and 4 bases, in that order; junction bases with no gene match: 2. Looked up from germline, CDR1 is MGHDK and CDR2 is SYGVNS. This chain's CDR3 is CASRGLGETQYF. The CDR3 DNA reads TGTGCCAGCAGAGGACTAGGAGAGACCCAGTACTTC.

The chain recombines TRBV28 with TRBJ1-1, with 9 bases lining up with TRBD1. After removal of 0 bases from V and 5 bases from J, the junction contained 7 bases not matched to a gene. The CDR3 is made up of 16 amino acids. CDR1 and CDR2 (germline): MDHEN, SYDVKM. CDR3 DNA: TGTGCCAGCAGTTTATGGGGGACAGGGTCATTAACTGAAGCTTTCTTT. Translation: CASSLWGTGSLTEAFF.

The chain couples TRBV6-5 to TRBJ2-4; D unresolved. The germline CDR1 and CDR2 sequences are MNHEY and SVGAGI. The CDR3 loop spans 13 amino acids. V was pared by 6 bases and J by 0 bases, with 6 bases between. CDR3 sequence reads: CASSSPAKNIQYF. The CDR3 coding sequence is TGTGCCAGCAGCTCCCCAGCCAAAAACATTCAGTACTTC.

The chain carries TRBV7-2 and TRBJ2-1; D perhaps matches TRBD2 (5 bases). The CDR3 totals 14 residues. V lost 6 bases and J lost 1, with 10 bases in between. Germline-derived CDR1 and CDR2 are SGHTA and FQGNSA. The CDR3 coding sequence is TGTGCCAGCAGTCCGGCGGGTTCCTACAATGAGCAGTTCTTC. The encoded protein is CASSPAGSYNEQFF.

This clone has just one count. This rearrangement joins TRBV27 to TRBJ2-7; the match to TRBD2 covers 11 bases. V trimming: 6 bases; J trimming: 7 bases; junction bases outside the gene matches: 14. The CDR3 has 16 residues. Per germline, CDR1 MNHEY and CDR2 SMNVEV (reference sequence). The CDR3 DNA sequence: TGTGCCAGCAGAAATTCACGACTAGCGGGACCCGTGGAGCAGTACTTC. Amino acid sequence: CASRNSRLAGPVEQYF.

This clone was seen only a few times. CDR3: CASSPSGRLGDTQYF. The CDR3 DNA sequence: TGTGCCAGCAGCCCTAGCGGGAGATTGGGAGATACGCAGTATTTT. The genes are TRBV7-3 and TRBJ2-3; 10 nucleotides agree with TRBD2. The CDR3 runs to 15 residues. Germline V lookup: CDR1 SGHTA, CDR2 FQGTGA. V was clipped by 5 bases and J by 5 bases; unmatched bases: 7.

The rearrangement uses TRBV15 and TRBJ2-7, with 9 bases that match TRBD1. Germline loops: CDR1 LNHNV, CDR2 YYDKDF (reference sequence). V was clipped by 2 bases and J by 7 bases; unmatched bases: 9. CDR3 length: 15 amino acids. DNA of the CDR3: TGTGCCACCAGCAGACCTGGGACAGGGACAGGGGAGCAGTACTTC. Translating it yields CATSRPGTGTGEQYF.

The V gene is TRBV14, the J gene TRBJ1-1; weak D call: TRBD1 (5 bases). Germline V gene lookup returns CDR1 SGHDN and CDR2 FVKESK. The V gene lost 5 bases and the J gene lost 6 bases, with 13 bases spanning the gap. This CDR3 has 13 residues. Written as DNA, the CDR3 is TGTGCCAGCAGCACACAGGTGGGCGCTGAAGCTTTCTTT. Its translation is CASSTQVGAEAFF.

The CDR3, as DNA: TGTGCCAGCAGTTTATCTGAGGGGGCCAACTATGGCTACACCTTC. This encodes CASSLSEGANYGYTF. V gene TRBV28 combines with J gene TRBJ1-2; TRBD1 agrees at 7 bases. CDR1 is MDHEN, CDR2 SYDVKM, per germline. The V and J ends lost 1 base and 2 bases, in that order; junction bases with no gene match: 4. The CDR3 runs 15 residues.

This chain uses TRBV6-1 with TRBJ1-1; D remains unclear. Trimming stripped 5 bases from V and 4 bases from J, with 14 bases between. The CDR3 contains 14 residues. CDR1 is MNHNS, CDR2 SASEGT, per germline. CDR3 sequence: CASSTLPLGTEAFF. The CDR3 nucleotides are TGTGCCAGCAGTACCCTGCCCCTCGGCACTGAAGCTTTCTTT.

The chain uses TRBV19 and TRBJ2-7, with TRBD2 identical over 11 bases. Germline CDR1 and CDR2: LNHDA and SQIVND (reference sequence). V was clipped by 5 bases and J by 3 bases; unmatched bases: 6. CDR3 length: 15 amino acids. CDR3 in amino acids: CASSVLAGEYYEQYF. For the CDR3, the DNA is TGTGCCAGTAGTGTACTAGCGGGAGAATACTACGAGCAGTACTTC.

The genes are TRBV7-3 and TRBJ2-3; perhaps TRBD1 as D (6 bases). Germline CDR1 SGHTA, CDR2 FQGTGA. Trimming shortened V by 5 bases and J by 3 bases, and 12 bases separated the two germline ends. The CDR3 runs to 14 residues. Here the CDR3 DNA reads TGTGCCAGCAGCCTCCGGACAGAGACAGATACGCAGTATTTT. This sequence encodes CASSLRTETDTQYF. Full variable domain (rest looked up from reference TRBV7-3 and TRBJ2-3): GAGVSQTPSNKVTEKGKYVELRCDPISGHTALYWYRQSLGQGPEFLIYFQGTGAADDSGLPNDRFFAVRPEGSVSTLKIQRTERGDSAVYLCASSLRTETDTQYFGPGTRLTVL.

This chain joins TRBV4-2 and TRBJ1-1; no definite D call. The V gene lost 1 base and the J gene lost 6 bases, with 15 bases spanning the gap. CDR3 length: 15 residues. Per germline, CDR1 LGHNA and CDR2 YNFKEQ. Written as DNA, the CDR3 is TGTGCCAGCAGCCAAGTTGGCGAAGGGAGCTCTGAAGCTTTCTTT. Residues: CASSQVGEGSSEAFF.

V is TRBV28 and J is TRBJ2-7, with D uncertain. V shed 3 bases and J shed 5 bases, with 2 bases lying between them. CDR1 and CDR2 (germline): MDHEN, SYDVKM. This CDR3 spans 10 amino acids. The CDR3 nucleotides are TGTGCCAGCAGTTTCAACGAGCAGTACTTC. Translated, it gives CASSFNEQYF.

The rearrangement links TRBV28 to TRBJ2-1; 9 bases are shared with TRBD2. Losses at the gene ends were 2 bases for V and 0 bases for J; bases not matched to a gene: 2. Germline V gene sequence: CDR1 MDHEN, CDR2 SYDVKM. The CDR3 totals 16 residues. The CDR3 loop reads CASSLAGGLSYNEQFF. The CDR3 nucleotides are TGTGCCAGCAGTTTAGCGGGAGGGCTCTCCTACAATGAGCAGTTCTTC.

This chain links TRBV5-1 with TRBJ2-7; TRBD2 agrees at 7 bases. V dropped 2 bases and J dropped 4; count of bases not matched to a gene: 6. CDR3 length: 14 amino acids. Germline V gene lookup returns CDR1 SGHRS and CDR2 YFSETQ. CDR3 in amino acids: CASSFMGGGYEQYF. CDR3 in DNA: TGCGCCAGCAGCTTCATGGGGGGGGGATACGAGCAGTACTTC. Variable domain in full (rest from reference TRBV5-1 and TRBJ2-7): KAGVTQTPRYLIKTRGQQVTLSCSPISGHRSVSWYQQTPGQGLQFLFEYFSETQRNKGNFPGRFSGRQFSNSRSEMNVSTLELGDSALYLCASSFMGGGYEQYFGPGTRLTVT.

The gene calls are TRBV18 and TRBJ1-2; the match to TRBD1 covers 7 bases. V was clipped by 3 bases and J by 4 bases; unmatched bases: 5. The CDR3 covers 14 residues. The germline V gene has CDR1 KGHSH and CDR2 LQKENI. CDR3 nucleotides: TGTGCCAGCTCACCCGAGGGGGCGGCCTATGGCTACACCTTC. Translated: CASSPEGAAYGYTF.

This chain connects TRBV9 to TRBJ2-1; 10 bases are shared with TRBD2. There are 15 residues in the CDR3. In germline, CDR1 is SGDLS, CDR2 YYNGEE. V shed 0 bases, J shed 10 bases, and the junction held 7 bases outside the gene matches. CDR3 DNA sequence: TGTGCCAGCAGCGTAGATCTAGCGGGAGAACGGGAGCAGTTCTTC. Translating it yields CASSVDLAGEREQFF.